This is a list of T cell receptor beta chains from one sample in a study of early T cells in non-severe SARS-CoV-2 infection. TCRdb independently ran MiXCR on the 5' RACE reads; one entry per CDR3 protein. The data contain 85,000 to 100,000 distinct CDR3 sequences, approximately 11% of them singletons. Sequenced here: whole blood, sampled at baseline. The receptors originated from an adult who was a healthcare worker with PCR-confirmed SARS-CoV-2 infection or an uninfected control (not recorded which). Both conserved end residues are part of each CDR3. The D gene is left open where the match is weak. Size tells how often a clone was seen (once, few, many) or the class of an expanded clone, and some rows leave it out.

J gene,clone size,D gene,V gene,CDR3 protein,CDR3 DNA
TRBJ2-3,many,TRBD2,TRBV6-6,CASSYSGIAGYTDTQYF,TGTGCCAGCAGTTACTCGGGGATAGCGGGTTACACAGATACGCAGTATTTT
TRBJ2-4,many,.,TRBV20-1,CSARGWDKDKNIQYF,TGCAGTGCTAGAGGTTGGGATAAGGACAAAAACATTCAGTACTTC
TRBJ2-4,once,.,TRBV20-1,CSAYVRGFLAKNIQYF,TGCAGTGCCTACGTCAGGGGCTTCCTAGCCAAAAACATTCAGTACTTC
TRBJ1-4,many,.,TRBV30,CAWEWADEKLFF,TGTGCCTGGGAATGGGCAGATGAAAAACTGTTTTTT
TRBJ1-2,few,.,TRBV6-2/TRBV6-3,CASSHQDSYYGYTF,TGTGCCAGCAGTCACCAGGACAGCTACTATGGCTACACCTTC
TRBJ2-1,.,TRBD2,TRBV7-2,CASSSALLAGVEQFF,TGTGCCAGCAGCTCTGCCCTACTAGCGGGGGTTGAGCAGTTCTTC
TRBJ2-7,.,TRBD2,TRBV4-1,CASSRSLAGLYYEQYF,TGCGCCAGCAGCCGGTCACTAGCGGGACTTTACTACGAGCAGTACTTC
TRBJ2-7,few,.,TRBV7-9,CASRASFEQYF,TGTGCCAGCAGGGCTAGCTTCGAGCAGTACTTC
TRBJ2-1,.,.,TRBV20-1,CSARGPSRNEQFF,TGCAGTGCTAGGGGTCCGTCACGGAATGAGCAGTTCTTC
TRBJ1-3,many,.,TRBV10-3,CANQDQGPGNTIYF,TGTGCCAACCAGGACCAGGGTCCGGGAAACACCATATATTTT
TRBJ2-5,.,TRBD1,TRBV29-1,CSMTGYLGGTQYF,TGCAGCATGACAGGGTACCTGGGCGGGACCCAGTACTTC
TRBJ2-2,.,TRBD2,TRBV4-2,CASRPSGTGELFF,TGTGCCAGCAGACCTAGCGGGACCGGGGAGCTGTTTTTT
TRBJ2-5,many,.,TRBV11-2,CASSLQQGQETQYF,TGTGCCAGCAGCCTACAACAGGGCCAAGAGACCCAGTACTTC
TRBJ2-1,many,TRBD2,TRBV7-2,CASSFPSGKDEQFF,TGTGCCAGCAGTTTTCCTAGCGGGAAGGATGAGCAGTTCTTC
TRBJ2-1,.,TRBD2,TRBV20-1,CSARDLVRGAYNEQFF,TGCAGTGCTAGAGATCTAGTGCGGGGGGCGTACAATGAGCAGTTCTTC
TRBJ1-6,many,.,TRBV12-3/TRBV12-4,CASSFGTTRGNSPLHF,TGTGCCAGCAGTTTCGGGACCACCAGGGGCAATTCACCCCTCCACTTT
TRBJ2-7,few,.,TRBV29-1,CSVAEGFGYEQYF,TGCAGCGTTGCTGAGGGGTTCGGGTACGAGCAGTACTTC
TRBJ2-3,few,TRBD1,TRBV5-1,CASSLAGQGSTDTQYF,TGCGCCAGCAGCTTGGCGGGACAGGGAAGCACAGATACGCAGTATTTT
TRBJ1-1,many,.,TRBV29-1,CSVRQSVLNTEAFF,TGCAGCGTTAGACAGTCGGTTCTGAACACTGAAGCTTTCTTT
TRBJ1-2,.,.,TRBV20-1,CSARKGTIGTF,TGCAGTGCTAGAAAGGGGACCATCGGCACCTTC
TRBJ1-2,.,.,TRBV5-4,CASSRELGTVTYGYTF,TGTGCCAGCAGCCGGGAACTCGGGACCGTCACTTATGGCTACACCTTC
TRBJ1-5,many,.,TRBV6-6,CASSQGSNQPQHF,TGTGCCAGCAGCCAGGGTAGCAATCAGCCCCAGCATTTT
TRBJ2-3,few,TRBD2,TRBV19,CASRPGLPNTDTQYF,TGTGCCAGTAGGCCGGGACTACCCAACACAGATACGCAGTATTTT